These T cell receptor beta chains were read from a single sample in a study of T-cell reconstitution after alpha-beta-depleted transplantation in children. TCRdb re-derived calls from the PCR reads in MiXCR, one entry per CDR3 protein. This table has a few hundred thousand distinct CDR3 sequences, around two fifths appearing once. Sample: PBMCs, taken before TCRalphabeta/CD19-depleted stem cell transplant. The receptors were sampled from a girl aged 2 to 9 with aplastic anemia, due to receive a stem cell transplant. CDR3s include the opening cysteine and the closing phenylalanine or tryptophan. Fields, in order: V gene, clone size, J gene, D gene, CDR3 DNA, CDR3 protein. A D gene is named only where the DNA matches it firmly. A clone size is listed for some rows: how often the clone was seen (once, few, many), or a class if it is expanded.

TRBV27	once	TRBJ1-5	.	TGTGCCAGCAGTATACTTAGCAATCAGCCCCAGCATTTT	CASSILSNQPQHF
TRBV20-1	.	TRBJ2-1	.	TGCAGTGCTAGCCCCCATATTGCGGTGAGCTCCTACAATGAGCAGTTCTTC	CSASPHIAVSSYNEQFF
TRBV6-5	.	TRBJ2-2	.	TGTGCCAGCAGGTTGACGACCGGGGAGCTGTTTTTT	CASRLTTGELFF
TRBV5-1	.	TRBJ1-2	.	TGCGCCAGCAGCGAGGTTCCAGCCTATGGCTACACCTTC	CASSEVPAYGYTF
TRBV7-9	few	TRBJ2-7	.	TGTGCCAGCAGCTTTCCAGGGGAGAGGCCCCCCGAGCAGTACTTC	CASSFPGERPPEQYF
TRBV29-1	.	TRBJ2-3	.	TGCAGCGTTGGGCGTCTCGTAAGCACAGATACGCAGTATTTT	CSVGRLVSTDTQYF
TRBV29-1	few	TRBJ1-2	.	TGCAGCGTTGCTGGGGCCCTCTATGGCTACACCTTC	CSVAGALYGYTF
TRBV28	few	TRBJ2-3	.	TGTGCCAGCAGTCCGGTCTCAGGGGTCGATACGCAGTATTTT	CASSPVSGVDTQYF
TRBV30	.	TRBJ1-1	.	TGTGCCTGGAGTAAGTCAGGGACTCACACTGAAGCTTTCTTT	CAWSKSGTHTEAFF
TRBV28	.	TRBJ2-7	.	TGTGCCAGCACCCCTTTGGATTCCTACGAGCAGTACTTC	CASTPLDSYEQYF
TRBV27	.	TRBJ2-2	.	TGTGCCAGCAGTTCCTACGGAAGGGAGCTGTTTTTT	CASSSYGRELFF
TRBV20-1	once	TRBJ2-7	.	TGCAGTGCTAGAGTGGGGGGAATTGGGACAGTTGAATACTTC	CSARVGGIGTVEYF
TRBV5-1	.	TRBJ2-7	TRBD2	TGCGCCAGCAGCTTGGGTGGTAGCGGGACCTCCTACGAGCAGTACTTC	CASSLGGSGTSYEQYF
TRBV29-1	few	TRBJ2-4	TRBD2	TGCAGCGTTGTGAAGATAGGACTAGGAGCCAAAAACATTCAGTACTTC	CSVVKIGLGAKNIQYF
TRBV20-1	.	TRBJ2-1	TRBD1	TGCTGTGCTAGAGGGGGTGTGGGGACAGCCGAGAACAATGAGCAGTTCTTC	CCARGGVGTAENNEQFF